One sample yielded the 3 T cell receptor beta chains listed below, sequenced in a study of cytomegalovirus exposure and HLA in healthy donors. With 60 Vbeta and 13 Jbeta primers, the PCR was carried out. Clones were read by immunoSEQ multiplex PCR, and TCRdb kept only the in-frame ones, dropping some. The sample lists around 150,000 clones, about a tenth occurring once. The sequenced sample consisted of PBMCs. All receptors derive from a male donor in good health and CMV-seronegative.

Only a few counts were recorded for this clone. The chain uses TRBV15 and TRBJ1-2; 8 bases line up with TRBD1. The V and J ends lost 6 bases and 2 bases, in that order; junction bases with no gene match: 2. Per germline, CDR1 LNHNV and CDR2 YYDKDF (reference sequence). CDR3 size: 13 residues. The CDR3: CATRTGVNYGYTF. The DNA for the CDR3 is TGTGCCACCAGGACAGGGGTAAACTATGGCTACACCTTC.

The chain joins TRBV7-9 to TRBJ1-1; D is perhaps TRBD1 (5 bases). The CDR3 totals 14 residues. Germline V CDR1 and CDR2: SEHNR, FQNEAQ (reference sequence). V lost 2 bases to trimming and J lost 3 bases, with 10 bases between them. The CDR3: CASSLQGGDTEAFF. CDR3 sequence (DNA): TGTGCCAGCAGCTTACAGGGTGGGGACACTGAAGCTTTCTTT.

This clone was recorded a few times. The V and J genes are TRBV28 and TRBJ1-1; possibly TRBD1 for D (5 bases). CDR3 length equals 14 residues. Per germline, CDR1 MDHEN and CDR2 SYDVKM. V lost 5 bases, J lost 6 bases, and 16 bases lay in between. The CDR3 DNA reads TGTGCCAGCAGTCTCCGGGGGGGTACCCCTGAAGCTTTCTTT. Protein product: CASSLRGGTPEAFF.